What follows are 31 T cell receptor beta chains derived from one specimen sequenced in a study of cytomegalovirus exposure and HLA in healthy donors. The primer mix had 60 Vbeta and 13 Jbeta primers. Some clones are missing from TCRdb's copy, which holds only in-frame ones; the method was immunoSEQ multiplex PCR. This sample has 150,000 to 200,000 clones, with over 65% found just once. The sequenced sample was PBMCs. The source is a woman in her forties or fifties in good health and CMV-seropositive.

The chain joins TRBV30 to TRBJ1-6; D is unresolved. The CDR3 has 15 amino acids. In germline, CDR1 is GTSNPN, CDR2 SVGIG (reference sequence). The ends were cut back, 1 base at V and 3 bases at J, with 10 bases in the middle. This CDR3 is CAWSGVRFYNSPLHF. The DNA of the CDR3 is TGTGCCTGGAGTGGGGTCAGGTTCTATAATTCACCCCTCCACTTT.

V gene TRBV11-2 combines with J gene TRBJ2-7, with 8 nucleotides matching TRBD2. Trimming cost V 0 bases and J 1 base; bases outside gene matches: 2. This CDR3 comprises 15 residues. Germline V gene data show CDR1 as SGHAT and CDR2 as FQNNGV. The CDR3 spells CASSLDPSGSYEQYF. CDR3 in DNA: TGTGCCAGCAGCTTAGACCCTAGCGGGTCCTACGAGCAGTACTTC.

The genes are TRBV6-6 and TRBJ1-1; 9 positions match TRBD1. CDR3 length: 16 amino acids. Germline CDR1 reads MNHNY; CDR2 reads SVGAGI (reference sequence). Trimming at V came to 4 bases and at J to 0 bases, leaving 6 bases not matched to a gene. CDR3 sequence reads: CASSSGQGPMNTEAFF. The CDR3 coding sequence is TGTGCCAGCAGTTCCGGACAGGGGCCCATGAACACTGAAGCTTTCTTT.

This clone was recorded once. The chain couples TRBV6-6 to TRBJ2-2, with TRBD2 matching over 10 bases. The CDR3 has 15 amino acids. The trim removed 6 bases at V and 2 bases at J, leaving 3 bases unmatched. Germline CDR1 MNHNY, CDR2 SVGAGI (reference sequence). CDR3 nucleotide sequence: TGTGCCAGCAGCTCTAGCGGGGGTAACACCGGGGAGCTGTTTTTT. The encoded protein is CASSSSGGNTGELFF.

To note about this clone: The germline gene is not matched at one end of the junction; a read error may be the cause. V usage is TRBV7-9 and J usage is TRBJ2-1, with D unresolved. CDR1 and CDR2 from the germline V gene are SEHNR and FQNEAQ (reference sequence). This CDR3 has 12 residues. The CDR3 is CSSSLAGNEQFF. CDR3 bases: TGTTCCAGCAGCTTAGCCGGCAATGAGCAGTTCTTC.

V gene TRBV14 combines with J gene TRBJ1-1; TRBD1 might be the D (5 bases). Germline-derived CDR1 and CDR2 are SGHDN and FVKESK. This CDR3 is 15 amino acids long. V lost 0 bases and J lost 4, with 12 bases in between. The CDR3 loop reads CASSQDFQGGTEAFF. In DNA form, the CDR3 reads TGTGCCAGCAGCCAAGACTTCCAGGGTGGCACTGAAGCTTTCTTT.

The V gene is TRBV6-4, the J gene TRBJ1-4; 8 nucleotides match TRBD1. V dropped 8 bases and J dropped 5; count of bases not matched to a gene: 19. The CDR3 is 18 amino acids. In germline, CDR1 is MRHNA, CDR2 SNTAGT. CDR3 protein: CASPVDRAGLDPNEKLFF. The CDR3 DNA reads TGTGCCAGCCCGGTGGACAGGGCGGGCTTGGACCCAAATGAAAAACTGTTTTTT.

The chain is built from TRBV6-5 and TRBJ1-2; D unclear. Germline V gene data show CDR1 as MNHEY and CDR2 as SVGAGI. The CDR3 covers 14 residues. Trimming pared 6 bases from V and 2 bases from J, leaving 13 bases between. This CDR3 is CASRESGRNYGYTF. The CDR3 DNA reads as TGTGCCAGCAGGGAGTCGGGAAGGAACTATGGCTACACCTTC.

The rearrangement joins TRBV18 to TRBJ1-1; 8 nucleotides match TRBD1. This CDR3 comprises 14 residues. V dropped 5 bases and J dropped 4; count of bases not matched to a gene: 6. Germline V gene data show CDR1 as KGHSH and CDR2 as LQKENI. CDR3 loop: CASSMTGEGTEAFF. The DNA for the CDR3 is TGTGCCAGCTCAATGACAGGGGAAGGCACTGAAGCTTTCTTT.

This clone has only one observation. The J gene is TRBJ2-7, the V gene TRBV7-8, with D hard to call. The CDR3 covers 15 residues. Germline lookup yields CDR1 SGHVS and CDR2 FQNEAQ. The V end lost 5 bases, the J end lost 6 bases, and 20 bases lay between the germline ends. CDR3 nucleotides: TGTGCCAGCAGCCCCCATGACCGGGTCCCCTCCGAGCAGTACTTC. Amino acid sequence: CASSPHDRVPSEQYF.

This clone was seen just once. This chain joins TRBV28 and TRBJ2-7; TRBD1 matches 9 bases. The trim removed 10 bases at V and 4 bases at J, leaving 8 bases unmatched. Germline lookup yields CDR1 MDHEN and CDR2 SYDVKM. The CDR3 has 13 amino acids. The CDR3 nucleotides are TGTGCCACGTCCGGGACAGGGATGTACGAGCAGTACTTC. Residues: CATSGTGMYEQYF.

The chain links TRBV19 to TRBJ1-1; 7 bases are shared with TRBD1. CDR3 length: 15 amino acids. After removal of 8 bases from V and 1 base from J, the junction contained 10 bases not matched to a gene. Germline CDR1 is LNHDA and CDR2 is SQIVND (reference sequence). Here the CDR3 DNA reads TGTGCCAGTGAGGACAGGCCCTCCCGGAACACTGAAGCTTTCTTT. This sequence encodes CASEDRPSRNTEAFF.

The table lists this clone with a count of one. This specimen includes other DNA sequences encoding the same CDR3. V and J are TRBV6-6 and TRBJ1-1; maybe TRBD1 (5 bases). Trimming pared 5 bases from V and 0 bases from J, leaving 7 bases between. Germline lookup yields CDR1 MNHNY and CDR2 SVGAGI (reference sequence). The CDR3 is 13 residues long. CDR3: CASSPTVNTEAFF. DNA for the CDR3: TGTGCCAGCAGTCCGACAGTGAACACTGAAGCTTTCTTT.

The chain links TRBV10-3 to TRBJ1-3; 8 bases fit TRBD1. The CDR3 contains 12 residues. With 6 bases clipped from V and 10 bases from J, the junction kept 5 bases outside the gene matches. Germline values: CDR1 ENHRY, CDR2 SYGVKD. The CDR3, as DNA: TGTGCCATCAGGCAGGGGGCAGGGACCATATATTTT. It codes for CAIRQGAGTIYF.

This clone was counted between two and nine times. The chain joins TRBV2 to TRBJ1-1; D is perhaps TRBD1 (6 bases). Trimming took off 7 bases at V and 1 base at J, with 10 bases between the two ends. The CDR3 has 13 amino acids. Germline-derived CDR1 and CDR2 are SNHLY and FYNNEI. The CDR3 nucleotides are TGTGCCAGCATGAGGACAGCGAACACTGAAGCTTTCTTT. Amino acids: CASMRTANTEAFF.

This sequence joins TRBV28 and TRBJ1-2, with a possible D match to TRBD1 (6 bases). The CDR3 has 15 residues. Germline V lookup: CDR1 MDHEN, CDR2 SYDVKM. V was cut by 6 bases and J by 2 bases, with 16 bases left in between. In nucleotides, the CDR3 is TGTGCCAGCAGCAATACAGGGTTTACGAACTATGGCTACACCTTC. It translates to CASSNTGFTNYGYTF.

V gene TRBV4-1 combines with J gene TRBJ2-1; TRBD1 agrees at 7 bases. The CDR3 is 17 residues long. Germline CDR1 MGHRA, CDR2 YSYEKL. After removal of 0 bases from V and 12 bases from J, the junction contained 17 bases not matched to a gene. In nucleotides, the CDR3 is TGCGCCAGCAGCCAAGAGGTCATGACAGGGTTGTCCGTAGGGCAGTTCTTC. Translated, it gives CASSQEVMTGLSVGQFF.

This clone has a single count. The chain recombines TRBV5-5 with TRBJ2-5; no clear D gene. From germline, CDR1 is SGHKS and CDR2 YYEKEE (reference sequence). The CDR3 consists of 13 residues. With 0 bases removed from V and 2 bases from J, the gap between germline ends came to 5 bases. CDR3 residues: CASSLGLQETQYF. CDR3 in DNA: TGTGCCAGCAGCTTGGGCCTACAAGAGACCCAGTACTTC.

In this sample, this clone turned up a few times. The chain has TRBV4-3 and TRBJ1-1; D gene unclear. The CDR3 is 13 amino acids. Germline V gives CDR1 LGHNA, CDR2 YSLEER. The V end lost 0 bases, the J end lost 5 bases, and 7 bases lay between the germline ends. CDR3 nucleotides: TGCGCCAGCAGCCAAGATACGGTTACTGAAGCTTTCTTT. As protein: CASSQDTVTEAFF.

The rearrangement joins TRBV7-3 to TRBJ2-3; 7 bases fit TRBD2. V shed 6 bases and J 2 bases; nucleotides not matched to a gene: 8. CDR1 and CDR2 (germline): SGHTA, FQGTGA. This CDR3 has 15 amino acids. The CDR3 nucleotides read TGTGCCAGCAGTCTAGTGGGGGGGAACACAGATACGCAGTATTTT. It specifies CASSLVGGNTDTQYF.

The chain couples TRBV6-5 to TRBJ1-1; D unresolved. Per the germline V gene, CDR1 is MNHEY and CDR2 is SVGAGI. The V and J ends lost 8 bases and 4 bases respectively, with 14 bases between them. The CDR3 has 13 residues. CDR3 residues: CASRRFSSTEAFF. In DNA, the CDR3 is TGTGCCAGCCGGAGGTTTTCCAGCACTGAAGCTTTCTTT.

V and J are TRBV7-3 and TRBJ2-3; 7 bases match TRBD2. The germline gives CDR1 SGHTA, CDR2 FQGTGA. Germline trimming cut 1 base from V and 5 bases from J; bases unmatched to any gene: 9. The CDR3 covers 16 residues. The CDR3 DNA is TGTGCCAGCAGCTTAAATAGGTGGGGGAGGGAAGATACGCAGTATTTT. Translation gives CASSLNRWGREDTQYF.

This chain uses TRBV6-6 with TRBJ1-2; TRBD1 is a possible D gene (6 bases). The CDR3 runs 15 residues. Germline V gives CDR1 MNHNY, CDR2 SVGAGI (reference sequence). Trimming took 0 bases from V and 6 from J, leaving 14 bases between them. The CDR3 region has the DNA TGTGCCAGCAGTTACTCGTCCCAGGGGAAGAATGGCTACACCTTC. Translated, it gives CASSYSSQGKNGYTF.

This chain joins TRBV13 and TRBJ1-2; a possible D gene is TRBD1 (6 bases). Germline V gives CDR1 PRHDT, CDR2 FYEKMQ (reference sequence). The CDR3 has 13 residues. V was cut by 5 bases and J by 2 bases, with 9 bases left in between. The CDR3: CASSLTGNYGYTF. CDR3 DNA sequence: TGTGCCAGCAGCCTCACAGGGAACTATGGCTACACCTTC.

In its sample, this clone was seen once. The V and J genes are TRBV4-3 and TRBJ2-7; 7 nucleotides agree with TRBD2. The CDR3 totals 13 residues. Germline V gives CDR1 LGHNA, CDR2 YSLEER. Trimming removed 5 bases from V and 5 bases from J; junction bases left unmatched: 6. This CDR3 reads CASSVGSGDEQYF. CDR3 in DNA: TGCGCCAGCAGCGTGGGGAGCGGGGACGAGCAGTACTTC.

This clone has more than one count but fewer than ten. This is likely an artifact of a read error, given a far larger clone one base away. The sample holds other DNA sequences that translate to the same CDR3. CDR3 residues: CATSREEGATEKLFF. The CDR3 bases are TGTGCCACCAGCAGAGAAGAGGGGGCGACTGAAAAACTCTTTTTT. This chain uses TRBV15 with TRBJ1-4, with 7 bases aligning to TRBD1. This CDR3 contains 15 residues. CDR1 is LNHNV and CDR2 is YYDKDF in the germline V gene (reference sequence).

The chain combines TRBV7-9 with TRBJ1-1; D is uncertain. This CDR3 has 14 amino acids. The ends were cut back, 1 base at V and 1 base at J, with 7 bases in the middle. Germline-derived CDR1 and CDR2 are SEHNR and FQNEAQ (reference sequence). The CDR3 region has the DNA TGTGCCAGCAGCTTAGACGGGAAGAACACTGAAGCTTTCTTT. Encoded protein: CASSLDGKNTEAFF.

This rearrangement joins TRBV6-5 to TRBJ2-5; D is unresolved. The DNA end favors TRBJ2-7, so the J call may be wrong. CDR3 length: 15 residues. Germline loops: CDR1 MNHEY, CDR2 SVGAGI. The CDR3 coding sequence is TGTGCCAGCTCCAAGGCAGGATCCGTCTCCTACGAGCAGTACTTC. This gives the protein CASSKAGSVSYEQYF.

The chain has TRBV6-6 and TRBJ1-5; the D gene is possibly TRBD1 (5 bases). The germline CDR1 and CDR2 sequences are MNHNY and SVGAGI (reference sequence). The CDR3 consists of 14 residues. Trimming removed 4 bases at V and 5 bases at J, with 12 bases between. This chain's CDR3 is CASSSGRGHQPQHF. The CDR3 nucleotides read TGTGCCAGCAGTTCCGGGAGGGGACATCAGCCCCAGCATTTT.

The V and J genes are TRBV19 and TRBJ2-1; a possible D gene is TRBD1 (5 bases). The CDR3 runs 13 residues. Germline V gives CDR1 LNHDA, CDR2 SQIVND (reference sequence). Trimming left V 9 bases short and J 2 bases short, with 11 bases between. In DNA form, the CDR3 reads TGTGCCAGCGATAGGGGCACCTACAATGAGCAGTTCTTC. Its protein is CASDRGTYNEQFF.

The CDR3: CASSQSGDSTDTQYF. CDR3 DNA: TGCGCCAGCAGCCAGAGCGGGGACAGCACAGATACGCAGTATTTT. The chain is built from TRBV5-1 and TRBJ2-3; 7 nucleotides agree with TRBD2. Germline V gene sequence: CDR1 SGHRS, CDR2 YFSETQ. Unmatched junction bases numbered 5, after V lost 4 bases and J lost 0 bases. The CDR3 has 15 amino acids.